The clone carrying this TCR beta chain was observed once. The data were obtained in a study of regulatory T cells in long-lasting Graves disease. Time point indicated: newly diagnosed GD, antithyroid drugs for less than 3 months. PBMC-extracted RNA yielded the TCR library. Researchers made TCR beta libraries by using iRepertoire HTBI primers and running Arm-PCR on CDR3 regions. From the multiplex PCR reads, TCRdb called clonotypes with MiXCR, one entry per CDR3 protein. This sample has under 700,000 distinct CDR3 sequences, with about 16% found just once. From germline, CDR1 is DFQATT and CDR2 SNEGSKA (reference sequence). The V gene end was trimmed by 6 bases and the J gene end by 2 bases; junction bases not matched to a gene: 6. The CDR3 is made up of 13 amino acids. Separately, the same data were catalogued under a study of T cells in Graves' hyperthyroidism and ophthalmopathy.

The chain carries TRBV20-1 and TRBJ2-7; 8 bases agree with TRBD1. This TCR was recovered from a woman aged 40-60 years with Graves disease. The sequenced sample was peripheral blood mononuclear cells (PBMCs), obtained at new diagnosis, from a patient treated with antithyroid drugs. The CDR3 reads CSASPGGTYEQYF. DNA for the CDR3: TGCAGTGCCAGCCCAGGGGGCACCTACGAGCAGTACTTC.